The 14 T cell receptor beta chains below all came from one sample that was sequenced in a study of blood T cell repertoires in COVID-19. Profiled with immunoSEQ multiplex PCR; TCRdb holds only in-frame clones, not every one. The data hold under 200,000 clones, with roughly 85% observed a single time. Source material: peripheral blood. Source of these receptors: a woman aged 45-59 years with COVID-19, enrolled during active disease.

V gene TRBV5-1 combines with J gene TRBJ1-2, with D possibly matching TRBD1 (6 bases). The germline V gene has CDR1 SGHRS and CDR2 YFSETQ. Trimming took 1 base from V and 0 from J, leaving 10 bases between them. The CDR3 has 15 amino acids. CDR3 DNA: TGCGCCAGCAGCTTGTGGGACAAGACTAACTATGGCTACACCTTC. Protein: CASSLWDKTNYGYTF.

CDR3 amino acids: CASSSQTYEQYF. The CDR3 DNA reads TGTGCCAGCAGCTCCCAAACCTACGAGCAGTACTTC. This rearrangement joins TRBV7-2 to TRBJ2-7; D is uncertain. Trimming cost V 4 bases and J 2 bases, with 6 bases left between them. The CDR3 covers 12 residues. Germline V gene data show CDR1 as SGHTA and CDR2 as FQGNSA.

The gene calls are TRBV3-1 (or the pseudogene TRBV3-2) and TRBJ1-1; no clear D gene. Looked up from germline, CDR1 is LGHDT and CDR2 is YNNKEL (reference sequence). V lost 3 bases and J lost 7, with 6 bases in between. This CDR3 contains 11 residues. This chain's CDR3 is CASSQSFEAFF. The CDR3 bases are TGTGCCAGCAGCCAGTCTTTTGAAGCTTTCTTT.

This clone was seen more than once but under ten times. The chain uses TRBV6-1 and TRBJ1-6, with TRBD1 matching over 8 bases. CDR1 is MNHNS and CDR2 is SASEGT in the germline V gene. There are 15 residues in the CDR3. V dropped 2 bases and J dropped 6; count of bases not matched to a gene: 3. This CDR3 is CASSERGTGNSPLHF. CDR3 DNA: TGTGCCAGCAGTGAACGAGGGACAGGTAATTCACCCCTCCACTTT.

This chain connects TRBV7-2 to TRBJ2-3, with 7 bases matching TRBD2. Germline V lookup: CDR1 SGHTA, CDR2 FQGNSA. J gave up 3 bases and V 3 bases, and 6 bases lay outside the gene matches. CDR3 length equals 15 residues. DNA of the CDR3: TGTGCCAGCAGCTTCCAGCGGGGTAAGACAGATACGCAGTATTTT. Its protein is CASSFQRGKTDTQYF. The full variable domain, with the rest looked up from reference TRBV7-2 and TRBJ2-3, is GAGVSQSPSNKVTEKGKDVELRCDPISGHTALYWYRQSLGQGLEFLIYFQGNSAPDKSGLPSDRFSAERTGGSVSTLTIQRTQQEDSAVYLCASSFQRGKTDTQYFGPGTRLTVL.

V and J are TRBV6-5 and TRBJ2-4, with TRBD1 identical over 8 bases. This CDR3 comprises 15 residues. The V gene end was trimmed by 4 bases and the J gene end by 2 bases; junction bases not matched to a gene: 4. Germline-derived CDR1 and CDR2 are MNHEY and SVGAGI. Written as DNA, the CDR3 is TGTGCCAGCAGTTCAGGGGGCTCCCCCAAAAACATTCAGTACTTC. It codes for CASSSGGSPKNIQYF.

The V gene is TRBV6-5, the J gene TRBJ2-7, with a possible D match to TRBD1 (5 bases). Germline V gene data show CDR1 as MNHEY and CDR2 as SVGAGI. The V end lost 10 bases, the J end lost 3 bases, and 13 bases lay between the germline ends. The CDR3 runs 12 residues. Here the CDR3 reads CATRAGNYEQYF. CDR3 in DNA: TGTGCCACCAGGGCAGGGAACTACGAGCAGTACTTC.

Turning to this clone: At one end the junction does not follow the germline gene, possibly because of a read error. The CDR3 region has the DNA TGTGCCAGCAGTTACTCATGGACTAGCAGAGATACGCAGTATTTT. It yields the protein CASSYSWTSRDTQYF. V usage is TRBV6-5 and J usage is TRBJ2-3; 8 bases map to TRBD2. The CDR3 is made up of 15 amino acids. Germline CDR1 MNHEY, CDR2 SVGAGI.

Here the CDR3 DNA reads TGTGCCAGTCGTAACCCGACAACGGGACAGGGTGATGAAAAACTGTTTTTT. Amino acid sequence: CASRNPTTGQGDEKLFF. The chain combines TRBV19 with TRBJ1-4; TRBD1 agrees at 9 bases. Germline V lookup: CDR1 LNHDA, CDR2 SQIVND (reference sequence). V lost 8 bases, J lost 6 bases, and 16 bases stayed unmatched. The CDR3 runs 17 residues. The full variable domain, with the rest looked up from reference TRBV19 and TRBJ1-4, is DGGITQSPKYLFRKEGQNVTLSCEQNLNHDAMYWYRQDPGQGLRLIYYSQIVNDFQKGDIAEGYSVSREKKESFPLTVTSAQKNPTAFYLCASRNPTTGQGDEKLFFGSGTQLSVL.

This clone has just a few counts. The chain joins TRBV19 to TRBJ1-5, with D perhaps TRBD1 (6 bases). V gave up 9 bases and J gave up 1 base, with 10 bases separating them. Germline assignment: CDR1 LNHDA and CDR2 SQIVND (reference sequence). The CDR3 covers 13 residues. The CDR3 protein is CASRDKSNQPQHF. The CDR3 nucleotides are TGTGCCAGCAGGGACAAAAGCAATCAGCCCCAGCATTTT.

The chain uses TRBV4-2 and TRBJ1-2; 9 bases line up with TRBD1. This CDR3 region has 16 residues. After removal of 2 bases from V and 3 bases from J, the junction contained 7 bases not matched to a gene. CDR1 LGHNA and CDR2 YNFKEQ come from the germline V gene. The CDR3 here is CASSQQGQGRDYGYTF. For the CDR3, the DNA is TGTGCCAGCAGCCAACAAGGACAGGGGCGAGACTATGGCTACACCTTC.

The chain links TRBV7-9 to TRBJ1-6, with 9 bases identical to TRBD1. With 5 bases clipped from V and 9 bases from J, the junction kept 5 bases outside the gene matches. The germline CDR1 and CDR2 sequences are SEHNR and FQNEAQ (reference sequence). The CDR3 contains 14 residues. The CDR3 DNA reads as TGTGCCAGCAGCCTACAGGGGGCAAGTTCACCCCTCCACTTT. Translating it yields CASSLQGASSPLHF. Filled out from reference TRBV7-9 and TRBJ1-6, the complete variable domain reads DTGVSQNPRHKITKRGQNVTFRCDPISEHNRLYWYRQTLGQGPEFLTYFQNEAQLEKSRLLSDRFSAERPKGSFSTLEIQRTEQGDSAMYLCASSLQGASSPLHFGNGTRLTVT.

This rearrangement joins TRBV19 to TRBJ1-4; 7 bases match TRBD1. The germline CDR1 and CDR2 sequences are LNHDA and SQIVND (reference sequence). This CDR3 has 15 residues. V lost 6 bases to trimming and J lost 7 bases; unmatched junction nucleotides: 11. CDR3 region: CASRPTDRSGEKLFF. The CDR3 nucleotides are TGTGCCAGTAGACCCACGGACAGGAGTGGTGAAAAACTGTTTTTT. The full variable domain, completed using reference TRBV19 and TRBJ1-4, is DGGITQSPKYLFRKEGQNVTLSCEQNLNHDAMYWYRQDPGQGLRLIYYSQIVNDFQKGDIAEGYSVSREKKESFPLTVTSAQKNPTAFYLCASRPTDRSGEKLFFGSGTQLSVL.

In this sample, this clone turned up once. The CDR3 is CASSLDSGQLYEQYF. The CDR3 DNA reads as TGTGCCAGCAGCTTAGACTCTGGACAGCTCTACGAGCAGTACTTC. This rearrangement joins TRBV7-3 to TRBJ2-7, with D maybe TRBD1 (6 bases). CDR3 length: 15 residues. V lost 2 bases, J lost 3 bases, and 14 bases lay in between. Per germline, CDR1 SGHTA and CDR2 FQGTGA.